The 13 T cell receptor beta chains presented below share a single source sample, sequenced in a study of shared clonotypes between healthy human individuals. Clones were sequenced by immunoSEQ multiplex PCR, and TCRdb holds only the in-frame ones, with some missing. This sample yields some 2,500,000 clones, of which 80% to 95% are seen a single time; approximately 0.39% belongs to the top ten. Specimen: naive CD4+ T cells from PBMCs. Subset: CD45RA+ positively selected. Every receptor here comes from a young man in good health. Some clones in this sample may be carry-over from other donors' samples.

The chain carries TRBV7-9 and TRBJ2-7; 12 positions agree with TRBD2. The germline CDR1 and CDR2 sequences are SEHNR and FQNEAQ (reference sequence). This CDR3 is 15 amino acids long. The ends lost 6 bases at V and 2 bases at J; junction bases unmatched: 5. The CDR3 coding sequence is TGTGCCAGCAGGGCGGGACTAGCGGGTCCCTACGAGCAGTACTTC. This translates into CASRAGLAGPYEQYF.

This sequence joins TRBV9 and TRBJ2-7; 8 nucleotides match TRBD2. Unmatched junction bases numbered 9, after V lost 0 bases and J lost 7 bases. CDR1 is SGDLS and CDR2 is YYNGEE in the germline V gene. This CDR3 spans 15 amino acids. The CDR3 loop reads CASSVEGREVEEQYF. The CDR3, as DNA: TGTGCCAGCAGCGTAGAGGGGCGGGAGGTTGAAGAGCAGTACTTC.

This sequence joins TRBV25-1 and TRBJ1-6, with D perhaps TRBD1 (6 bases). The V gene's germline CDR1 is MGHDK and CDR2 SYGVNS. Trimming took off 5 bases at V and 8 bases at J, with 13 bases between the two ends. The length of the CDR3 is 14 residues. CDR3: CASSRGAGYSPLHF. The CDR3 coding sequence is TGTGCCAGCAGTAGGGGGGCAGGGTATTCACCCCTCCACTTT.

This clone turned up a few times. The chain is built from TRBV19 and TRBJ2-7; D might be TRBD2 (6 bases). V was trimmed by 4 bases and J by 7 bases, leaving 11 bases between them. This CDR3 comprises 12 residues. The germline V gene encodes CDR1 LNHDA and CDR2 SQIVND (reference sequence). The CDR3, as DNA: TGTGCCAGTAGTAGGATCGGGGGTGAGCAGTACTTC. Translated: CASSRIGGEQYF.

This chain links TRBV7-2 with TRBJ2-5, with D maybe TRBD2 (5 bases). Trimming shortened V by 4 bases and J by 4 bases, and 13 bases separated the two germline ends. Germline lookup yields CDR1 SGHTA and CDR2 FQGNSA. The CDR3 is 14 amino acids. The CDR3, as DNA: TGTGCCAGCAGCTCTGGAACTGGGAGAGAGACCCAGTACTTC. Translation gives CASSSGTGRETQYF.

The V gene is TRBV11-3, the J gene TRBJ2-2, with D perhaps given as TRBD1 or TRBD2 (5 bases each). The V gene's germline CDR1 is SGHNT and CDR2 YENEEA. The V end was cut by 5 bases, the J end by 1 base, with 14 bases between. This CDR3 comprises 16 residues. CDR3 residues: CASSPSGTVNTGELFF. CDR3 DNA: TGTGCCAGCAGCCCATCCGGGACCGTGAACACCGGGGAGCTGTTTTTT.

The V call is TRBV7-3, the J call TRBJ2-3; D gene unclear. CDR1 SGHTA and CDR2 FQGTGA come from the germline V gene. Trimming removed 4 bases from V and 7 bases from J, with 15 bases in between. The CDR3 sequence is 14 residues long. The DNA of the CDR3 is TGTGCCAGCAGCTCCCTTACCTCGGGTAATACGCAGTATTTT. Translation gives CASSSLTSGNTQYF.

The chain is built from TRBV6-1 and TRBJ1-2; D uncertain. V was shortened by 6 bases and J by 4 bases, with 6 bases between the two germline ends. Germline-derived CDR1 and CDR2 are MNHNS and SASEGT. CDR3 length: 11 amino acids. CDR3 region: CASSDPYGYTF. The CDR3 coding sequence is TGTGCCAGCAGCGACCCCTATGGCTACACCTTC.

Worth noting for this clone: Other DNA sequences in this sample translate to the same CDR3. The chain combines TRBV28 with TRBJ2-7; no clear D gene. The length of the CDR3 is 11 residues. Per germline, CDR1 MDHEN and CDR2 SYDVKM. V shed 2 bases and J shed 4 bases, with 3 bases lying between them. The CDR3 DNA follows: TGTGCCAGCAGTTTAGAGTACGAGCAGTACTTC. Its protein product is CASSLEYEQYF. The full variable domain, its missing parts supplied by reference TRBV28 and TRBJ2-7, is DVKVTQSSRYLVKRTGEKVFLECVQDMDHENMFWYRQDPGLGLRLIYFSYDVKMKEKGDIPEGYSVSREKKERFSLILESASTNQTSMYLCASSLEYEQYFGPGTRLTVT.

J is TRBJ2-4 and V is TRBV2; D possibly corresponds to TRBD2 (5 bases). The CDR3 is 16 amino acids. Germline-derived CDR1 and CDR2 are SNHLY and FYNNEI. Trimming removed 6 bases from V and 0 bases from J, with 15 bases in between. In DNA form, the CDR3 reads TGTGCCAGCAGGGGATTCACTGGACTAGCCAAAAACATTCAGTACTTC. Its translation is CASRGFTGLAKNIQYF.

V usage is TRBV28 and J usage is TRBJ1-2, with TRBD1 matching over 8 bases. The junction had 6 bases not matched to a gene; V was cut back by 5 bases and J by 4 bases. CDR1 is MDHEN and CDR2 is SYDVKM in the germline V gene. The CDR3 is 14 amino acids. This CDR3 reads CASSPTGGSYGYTF. The CDR3 coding sequence is TGTGCCAGCAGTCCCACAGGGGGAAGCTATGGCTACACCTTC.

The CDR3 region has the DNA TGTGCCAGCAGCCCCCCGAACAGGGGGTTCGACGAAAAACTGTTTTTT. It codes for CASSPPNRGFDEKLFF. The chain is built from TRBV28 and TRBJ1-4, with 8 bases matching TRBD1. Trimming removed 6 bases from V and 8 bases from J; junction bases left unmatched: 14. The CDR3 contains 16 residues. Germline values: CDR1 MDHEN, CDR2 SYDVKM.

This CDR3 is CASSPAAGGRGNEQFF. The CDR3 DNA is TGTGCCAGCTCACCAGCGGCGGGAGGTCGGGGGAATGAGCAGTTCTTC. V is TRBV18 and J is TRBJ2-1; 8 nucleotides agree with TRBD2. V dropped 2 bases and J dropped 7; count of bases not matched to a gene: 10. Looked up from germline, CDR1 is KGHSH and CDR2 is LQKENI. The CDR3 sequence is 16 residues long. The whole variable domain, remainder taken from reference TRBV18 and TRBJ2-1, is NAGVMQNPRHLVRRRGQEARLRCSPMKGHSHVYWYRQLPEEGLKFMVYLQKENIIDESGMPKERFSAEFPKEGPSILRIQQVVRGDSAAYFCASSPAAGGRGNEQFFGPGTRLTVL.